The 17 T cell receptor beta chains listed next were all sequenced from one sample in a study of OX40 agonist ivuxolimab in advanced cancers. Only in-frame clones appear in the TCRdb table, and some are missing; sequencing was by immunoSEQ multiplex PCR. The table lists some 77,000 clones, 80% to 90% of them singletons. Sample: CD4+ or CD8+ T cells sorted from blood, taken in a trial of the OX40 agonist ivuxolimab. The source is an adult with an advanced solid tumor such as melanoma, head and neck, liver or kidney cancer.

This clone was seen a handful of times. The chain has TRBV5-1 and TRBJ1-1; tentative D call: TRBD1 (6 bases). Germline assignment: CDR1 SGHRS and CDR2 YFSETQ. This CDR3 has 14 amino acids. Trimming took off 1 base at V and 1 base at J, with 8 bases between the two ends. The DNA for the CDR3 is TGCGCCAGCAGCTTGACAGGGACGAACACTGAAGCTTTCTTT. Protein sequence: CASSLTGTNTEAFF.

The chain employs TRBV2 and TRBJ2-6; a possible D gene is TRBD1 (5 bases). Germline-derived CDR1 and CDR2 are SNHLY and FYNNEI. Trimming took off 3 bases at V and 9 bases at J, with 15 bases between the two ends. The CDR3 has 15 residues. Written as DNA, the CDR3 is TGTGCCAGCAGTGATCAGGGTAAAGACCTCAACGTCCTGACTTTC. Its translation: CASSDQGKDLNVLTF.

V usage is TRBV6-5 and J usage is TRBJ2-7, with 9 bases aligning to TRBD2. The CDR3 sequence is 14 residues long. The V segment lost 5 bases and the J segment 4 bases; nucleotides outside the gene matches: 6. CDR1 and CDR2 (germline): MNHEY, SVGAGI. The CDR3 DNA follows: TGTGCCAGCAGTCTTAGCGGGAGTCGGTACGAGCAGTACTTC. Its protein is CASSLSGSRYEQYF.

The chain is built from TRBV7-3 and TRBJ2-1, with no clear D. The length of the CDR3 is 11 residues. The germline CDR1 and CDR2 sequences are SGHTA and FQGTGA. V lost 5 bases to trimming and J lost 3 bases, with 2 bases between them. CDR3: CASSNYNEQFF. In DNA, the CDR3 is TGTGCCAGCAGCAACTACAATGAGCAGTTCTTC. The full variable domain, completed using reference TRBV7-3 and TRBJ2-1, is GAGVSQTPSNKVTEKGKYVELRCDPISGHTALYWYRQSLGQGPEFLIYFQGTGAADDSGLPNDRFFAVRPEGSVSTLKIQRTERGDSAVYLCASSNYNEQFFGPGTRLTVL.

The chain uses TRBV6-1 and TRBJ1-2; D possibly corresponds to TRBD1 (5 bases). Trimming stripped 7 bases from V and 0 bases from J, with 9 bases between. This CDR3 contains 13 residues. Germline V gene sequence: CDR1 MNHNS, CDR2 SASEGT. The CDR3 loop is CASKGQTNYGYTF. CDR3 sequence (DNA): TGTGCCAGCAAAGGACAAACTAACTATGGCTACACCTTC.

The rearrangement joins TRBV15 to TRBJ2-1, with D unclear. The V and J ends lost 0 bases and 3 bases respectively, with 6 bases between them. Germline CDR1 reads LNHNV; CDR2 reads YYDKDF (reference sequence). The CDR3 has 14 amino acids. This CDR3 reads CATSREHDYNEQFF. The CDR3 nucleotides are TGTGCCACCAGCAGAGAGCACGACTACAATGAGCAGTTCTTC.

This clone was detected a few times. The chain combines TRBV9 with TRBJ1-6; a weak D match, TRBD1 (5 bases). The CDR3 has 17 amino acids. Trimming removed 4 bases from V and 3 bases from J, with 17 bases in between. Germline V gives CDR1 SGDLS, CDR2 YYNGEE. The CDR3 coding sequence is TGTGCCAGCAGCCCTACGGAAGGGACCTTCTATAATTCACCCCTCCACTTT. Protein: CASSPTEGTFYNSPLHF.

This chain uses TRBV18 with TRBJ1-2; D unclear. In germline, CDR1 is KGHSH, CDR2 LQKENI. The CDR3 is 12 residues long. Trimming took 6 bases from V and 6 from J, leaving 11 bases between them. For the CDR3, the DNA is TGTGCCAGCTCGCGGATAGGAAATGGCTACACCTTC. Protein sequence: CASSRIGNGYTF.

The chain recombines TRBV28 with TRBJ2-1, with unresolved D. Germline loops: CDR1 MDHEN, CDR2 SYDVKM. The CDR3 covers 14 residues. Trimming removed 7 bases at V and 0 bases at J, with 10 bases between. The CDR3 is CASTNIGSYNEQFF. CDR3 coding DNA: TGTGCCAGCACCAACATAGGCTCCTACAATGAGCAGTTCTTC.

V gene TRBV7-8 combines with J gene TRBJ2-7, with D possibly being TRBD2 (6 bases). The germline V gene has CDR1 SGHVS and CDR2 FQNEAQ. The V end was cut by 1 base, the J end by 3 bases, with 10 bases between. The CDR3 contains 14 residues. The CDR3 region has the DNA TGTGCCAGCAGCTTAGTGGGGGGTGACTACGAGCAGTACTTC. It specifies CASSLVGGDYEQYF.

In its sample, this clone was seen a few times. J is TRBJ1-1 and V is TRBV12-5; D unclear. The V end lost 5 bases, the J end lost 10 bases, and 14 bases lay between the germline ends. The CDR3 loop spans 12 amino acids. The V gene's germline CDR1 is LGHNT and CDR2 FRNRAP. The DNA for the CDR3 is TGTGCTAGTGGTCCGCGGCCTGGAGGAGCTTTCTTT. Translated: CASGPRPGGAFF. The variable domain in full, with the rest retrieved from reference TRBV12-5 and TRBJ1-1, is DARVTQTPRHKVTEMGQEVTMRCQPILGHNTVFWYRQTMMQGLELLAYFRNRAPLDDSGMPKDRFSAEMPDATLATLKIQPSEPRDSAVYFCASGPRPGGAFFGQGTRLTVV.

This chain uses TRBV7-2 with TRBJ2-7, with D unresolved. V lost 1 base, J lost 3 bases, and 7 bases lay in between. CDR1 is SGHTA, CDR2 FQGNSA, per germline. The CDR3 runs to 13 residues. The CDR3 DNA reads TGTGCCAGCAGCTTAGTGGCCAGCTACGAGCAGTACTTC. Encoded protein: CASSLVASYEQYF.

This rearrangement joins TRBV5-1 to TRBJ2-7; 8 nucleotides align to TRBD1. The CDR3 contains 14 residues. Germline values: CDR1 SGHRS, CDR2 YFSETQ. Losses at the gene ends were 3 bases for V and 6 bases for J; bases not matched to a gene: 8. CDR3 nucleotides: TGCGCCAGCAGCTCCGGACAGGGCCTTAGCGAGCAGTACTTC. As protein: CASSSGQGLSEQYF.

The V call is TRBV5-1, the J call TRBJ2-7; possible D gene TRBD1, 6 bases. The CDR3 is 16 amino acids. The V end lost 1 base, the J end lost 4 bases, and 18 bases lay between the germline ends. Germline values: CDR1 SGHRS, CDR2 YFSETQ. As DNA, the CDR3 is TGCGCCAGCAGCTTGAATCCAACAGGGCCCGGATACGAGCAGTACTTC. Its translation: CASSLNPTGPGYEQYF.

J is TRBJ1-4 and V is TRBV5-6, with D possibly being TRBD1 (5 bases). This CDR3 is 15 amino acids long. The ends were cut back, 0 bases at V and 2 bases at J, with 8 bases in the middle. Germline V lookup: CDR1 SGHDT, CDR2 YYEEEE. The CDR3: CASSLAGGTNEKLFF. The CDR3 bases are TGTGCCAGCAGCTTGGCGGGGGGGACTAATGAAAAACTGTTTTTT. Full variable domain (missing parts from reference TRBV5-6 and TRBJ1-4): DAGVTQSPTHLIKTRGQQVTLRCSPKSGHDTVSWYQQALGQGPQFIFQYYEEEERQRGNFPDRFSGHQFPNYSSELNVNALLLGDSALYLCASSLAGGTNEKLFFGSGTQLSVL.

This clone was counted between two and nine times. The chain links TRBV5-3 to TRBJ1-2; D remains unclear. TRBV5-3 belongs to the ORF category, with a function that is uncertain. The V and J ends lost 1 base and 0 bases respectively, with 7 bases between them. The CDR3 covers 14 residues. CDR3 sequence: CARSLLISNYGYTF. Here the CDR3 DNA reads TGTGCCAGAAGCTTGTTAATATCTAACTATGGCTACACCTTC.

This clone was picked up a small number of times. The chain employs TRBV7-2 and TRBJ2-7; weak D call: TRBD2 (6 bases). The CDR3 is 13 residues long. V was trimmed by 7 bases and J by 6 bases, leaving 16 bases between them. Germline-derived CDR1 and CDR2 are SGHTA and FQGNSA. CDR3 nucleotide sequence: TGTGCCAGCAACATACCCGGGGGTGTCGAGCAGTACTTC. Its protein product is CASNIPGGVEQYF.